This is a list of T cell receptor beta chains from one sample in a study of T-cell reconstitution after alpha-beta-depleted transplantation in children. MiXCR, applied by TCRdb to the PCR reads, yields one record per CDR3 protein. This sample has around 80,000 distinct CDR3 sequences, with 15% to 20% found just once. The material sequenced was PBMCs, mostly from graft donor cells, taken 360 days after TCRalphabeta/CD19-depleted stem cell transplant. These receptors were obtained from a male patient aged 2 to 9 who had a stem cell transplant for acute lymphoblastic leukemia, so the T cells may come from the graft donor. The CDR3 runs from the conserved cysteine through the conserved F or W. A D gene is named only where the DNA matches it firmly. Size tells how often a clone was seen (once, few, many) or the class of an expanded clone, and some rows leave it out.

v_call,clone_size,j_call,d_call,cdr3_aa,cdr3_nt
TRBV3-1,many,TRBJ2-5,NA,CASSLQETQYF,TGTGCCAGCAGTTTACAAGAGACCCAGTACTTC
TRBV12-3/TRBV12-4,NA,TRBJ1-4,NA,CASSGAVAGPNEKLFF,TGTGCCAGCAGTGGGGCGGTGGCCGGCCCTAATGAAAAACTGTTTTTT
TRBV7-9,few,TRBJ2-7,TRBD2,CASRAGEGSYEQYF,TGTGCCAGCAGGGCCGGGGAGGGGTCCTACGAGCAGTACTTC
TRBV6-5,NA,TRBJ2-3,TRBD1,CASSYRDRPSTDTQYF,TGTGCCAGCAGTTACCGGGACAGACCTAGCACAGATACGCAGTATTTT
TRBV7-8,NA,TRBJ2-7,TRBD2,CASSTSGSYEQYF,TGTGCCAGCAGCACTAGCGGGAGCTACGAGCAGTACTTC
TRBV7-9,few,TRBJ1-2,TRBD1,CASSFWDSYGYTF,TGTGCCAGCAGCTTTTGGGACAGCTATGGCTACACCTTC
TRBV5-1,few,TRBJ2-3,TRBD2,CASSFGPSGNTDTQYF,TGCGCCAGCAGCTTTGGGCCTAGCGGGAACACAGATACGCAGTATTTT
TRBV29-1,few,TRBJ2-1,NA,CSVELAWFNEQFF,TGCAGCGTTGAGCTAGCGTGGTTCAATGAGCAGTTCTTC
TRBV29-1,few,TRBJ2-3,TRBD2,CSAFPAGIGTDTQYF,TGCAGCGCATTCCCAGCGGGAATCGGCACAGATACGCAGTATTTT
TRBV20-1,few,TRBJ2-3,NA,CSASWTGTDTQYF,TGCAGTGCTAGTTGGACAGGCACAGATACGCAGTATTTT
TRBV7-9,many,TRBJ1-1,NA,CASSAIGGNTEAFF,TGTGCCAGCAGCGCGATAGGGGGAAACACTGAAGCTTTCTTT
TRBV20-1,NA,TRBJ2-1,NA,CSARGEASYNEQFF,TGCAGTGCTAGGGGTGAGGCTTCCTACAATGAGCAGTTCTTC
TRBV12-3/TRBV12-4,NA,TRBJ1-5,NA,CASTPVGNQPQHF,TGTGCCAGCACCCCGGTGGGGAATCAGCCCCAGCATTTT
TRBV12-3/TRBV12-4,few,TRBJ2-1,TRBD2,CASSFRTSVGF,TGTGCCAGCAGTTTTAGGACTAGCGTCGGCTTC
TRBV27,many,TRBJ2-2,NA,CASRPNQGPGELFF,TGTGCCAGCAGACCTAACCAGGGGCCCGGGGAGCTGTTTTTT
TRBV18,few,TRBJ2-5,NA,CASSPGQNQETQYF,TGTGCCAGCTCCCCCGGACAGAACCAAGAGACCCAGTACTTC
TRBV5-1,many,TRBJ2-2,NA,CASSFRLSTGELFF,TGCGCCAGCAGCTTCCGACTGAGCACCGGGGAGCTGTTTTTT
TRBV29-1,NA,TRBJ2-1,TRBD2,CSVEDPTSGIPKQFF,TGCAGCGTTGAAGATCCGACTAGCGGGATCCCGAAGCAGTTCTTC
TRBV2,many,TRBJ2-7,TRBD2,CASSEGLAENYEQYF,TGTGCCAGCAGTGAGGGACTAGCGGAGAACTACGAGCAGTACTTC
TRBV7-9,many,TRBJ2-7,TRBD1,CASSSGTGDGEQYF,TGTGCCAGCAGCTCCGGGACAGGTGATGGGGAGCAGTACTTC
TRBV6-5,few,TRBJ2-2,NA,CASSYLTENTGELFF,TGTGCCAGCAGTTACTTGACGGAGAACACCGGGGAGCTGTTTTTT
TRBV6-5,NA,TRBJ2-5,NA,CASSYSGRVETQYF,TGTGCCAGCAGTTACTCGGGCAGGGTTGAGACCCAGTACTTC
TRBV29-1,NA,TRBJ2-7,TRBD2,CSVVSGGRYEQYF,TGCAGCGTTGTAAGCGGGGGTCGATACGAGCAGTACTTC
TRBV6-5,few,TRBJ1-2,NA,CASSYWGQGYGYTF,TGTGCCAGCAGTTACTGGGGGCAGGGCTATGGCTACACCTTC
TRBV29-1,NA,TRBJ2-7,TRBD1,CSVSRTGTPYEQYF,TGCAGCGTTTCACGGACAGGGACACCCTACGAGCAGTACTTC
TRBV20-1,NA,TRBJ2-7,NA,CSASLGFEQYF,TGCAGTGCTAGCCTGGGGTTCGAGCAGTACTTC
TRBV12-3/TRBV12-4,NA,TRBJ2-5,NA,CASSPKGRRYQETQYF,TGTGCCAGCAGTCCCAAGGGGCGGAGGTACCAAGAGACCCAGTACTTC
TRBV19,NA,TRBJ2-7,TRBD2,CASKRRESAGTYEQYF,TGTGCCAGTAAAAGGCGGGAGAGCGCCGGGACCTACGAGCAGTACTTC
TRBV7-9,medium-sized,TRBJ2-7,TRBD2,CASSSLAGVPEQYF,TGTGCCAGCAGCTCCCTAGCGGGAGTTCCCGAGCAGTACTTC